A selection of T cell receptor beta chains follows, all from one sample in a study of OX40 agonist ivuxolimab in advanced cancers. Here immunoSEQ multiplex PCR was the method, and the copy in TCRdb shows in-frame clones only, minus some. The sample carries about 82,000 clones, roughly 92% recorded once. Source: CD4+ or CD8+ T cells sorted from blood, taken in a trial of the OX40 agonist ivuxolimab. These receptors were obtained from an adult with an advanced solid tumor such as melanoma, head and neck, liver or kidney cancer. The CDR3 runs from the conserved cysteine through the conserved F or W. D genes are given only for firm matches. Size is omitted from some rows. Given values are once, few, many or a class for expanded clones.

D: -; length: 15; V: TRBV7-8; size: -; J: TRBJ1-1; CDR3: CASSPQGFSSTEAFF; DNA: TGTGCCAGCAGCCCCCAGGGCTTCAGTAGCACTGAAGCTTTCTTT
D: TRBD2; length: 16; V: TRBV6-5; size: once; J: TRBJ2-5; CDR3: CASSYSWTSYQETQYF; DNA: TGTGCCAGCAGTTACTCGTGGACTAGCTACCAAGAGACCCAGTACTTC
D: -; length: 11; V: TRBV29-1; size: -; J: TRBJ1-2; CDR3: CSVQGDYGYTF; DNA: TGCAGCGTTCAGGGAGACTATGGCTACACCTTC
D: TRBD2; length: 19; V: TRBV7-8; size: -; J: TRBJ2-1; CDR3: CASSLGLAGGLGTYNEQFF; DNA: TGTGCCAGCAGCTTGGGACTAGCGGGGGGCCTAGGGACCTACAATGAGCAGTTCTTC
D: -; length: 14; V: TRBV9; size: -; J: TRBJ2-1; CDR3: CASKGGEDFNEQFF; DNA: TGTGCCAGCAAAGGGGGGGAGGACTTCAATGAGCAGTTCTTC
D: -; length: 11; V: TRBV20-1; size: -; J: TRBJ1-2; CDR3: CSAEDNYGYTF; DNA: TGCAGTGCTGAGGACAACTATGGCTACACCTTC
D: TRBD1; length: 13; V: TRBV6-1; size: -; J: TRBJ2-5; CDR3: CASSLDRGGTQYF; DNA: TGTGCCAGCTCCTTGGACAGGGGGGGGACCCAGTACTTC
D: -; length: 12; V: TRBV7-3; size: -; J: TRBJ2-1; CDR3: CASSSGGNEQFF; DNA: TGTGCCAGCAGCTCAGGAGGCAATGAGCAGTTCTTC
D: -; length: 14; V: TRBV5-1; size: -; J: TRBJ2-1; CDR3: CASSFGGSYNEQFF; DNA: TGCGCCAGCAGCTTCGGCGGATCCTACAATGAGCAGTTCTTC
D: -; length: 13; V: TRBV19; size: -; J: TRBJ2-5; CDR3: CASSGQAQETQYF; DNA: TGTGCCAGTAGTGGGCAGGCCCAAGAGACCCAGTACTTC
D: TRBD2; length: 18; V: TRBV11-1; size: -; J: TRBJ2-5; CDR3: CASRASRWGLAGGETQYF; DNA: TGTGCCAGCAGGGCCTCAAGGTGGGGACTAGCGGGTGGAGAGACCCAGTACTTC
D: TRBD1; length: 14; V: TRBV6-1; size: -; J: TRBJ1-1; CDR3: CASSELQGGSEAFF; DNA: TGTGCCAGCAGTGAGCTACAGGGGGGATCTGAAGCTTTCTTT
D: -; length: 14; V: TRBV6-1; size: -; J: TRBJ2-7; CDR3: CASSTPSGWYEQYF; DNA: TGTGCCAGCAGTACACCTTCAGGGTGGTACGAGCAGTACTTC
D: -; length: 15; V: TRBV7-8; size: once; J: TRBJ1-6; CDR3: CASSLGGFDNSPLHF; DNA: TGTGCCAGCAGCTTAGGAGGGTTTGATAATTCACCCCTCCACTTT
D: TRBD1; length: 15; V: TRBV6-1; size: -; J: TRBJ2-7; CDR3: CASSASTGVSYEQYF; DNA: TGTGCCAGCAGTGCTTCGACAGGGGTCTCCTACGAGCAGTACTTC
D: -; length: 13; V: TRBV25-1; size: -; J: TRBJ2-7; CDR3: CASSEYRDLEQYF; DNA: TGTGCCAGCAGTGAATACCGGGACTTAGAGCAGTACTTC
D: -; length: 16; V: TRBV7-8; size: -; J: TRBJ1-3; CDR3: CASSLRTGGSGNTIYF; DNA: TGTGCCAGCAGCTTACGAACCGGGGGTTCCGGAAACACCATATATTTT
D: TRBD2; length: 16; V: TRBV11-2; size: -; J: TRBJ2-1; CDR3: CASLGAGTSGYNEQFF; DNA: TGTGCCAGCCTTGGGGCCGGGACTAGCGGGTACAATGAGCAGTTCTTC
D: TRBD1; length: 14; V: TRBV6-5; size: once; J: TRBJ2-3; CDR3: CASSTTGGRDTQYF; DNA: TGTGCCAGCAGTACGACAGGGGGGCGAGATACGCAGTATTTT
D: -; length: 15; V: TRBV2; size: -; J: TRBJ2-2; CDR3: CASSQARTNTGELFF; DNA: TGTGCCAGCAGTCAGGCCAGAACGAACACCGGGGAGCTGTTTTTT
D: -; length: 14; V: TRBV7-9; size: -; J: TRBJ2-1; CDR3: CASSLGDSLNEQFF; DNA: TGTGCCAGCAGCTTAGGTGACAGTCTAAATGAGCAGTTCTTC